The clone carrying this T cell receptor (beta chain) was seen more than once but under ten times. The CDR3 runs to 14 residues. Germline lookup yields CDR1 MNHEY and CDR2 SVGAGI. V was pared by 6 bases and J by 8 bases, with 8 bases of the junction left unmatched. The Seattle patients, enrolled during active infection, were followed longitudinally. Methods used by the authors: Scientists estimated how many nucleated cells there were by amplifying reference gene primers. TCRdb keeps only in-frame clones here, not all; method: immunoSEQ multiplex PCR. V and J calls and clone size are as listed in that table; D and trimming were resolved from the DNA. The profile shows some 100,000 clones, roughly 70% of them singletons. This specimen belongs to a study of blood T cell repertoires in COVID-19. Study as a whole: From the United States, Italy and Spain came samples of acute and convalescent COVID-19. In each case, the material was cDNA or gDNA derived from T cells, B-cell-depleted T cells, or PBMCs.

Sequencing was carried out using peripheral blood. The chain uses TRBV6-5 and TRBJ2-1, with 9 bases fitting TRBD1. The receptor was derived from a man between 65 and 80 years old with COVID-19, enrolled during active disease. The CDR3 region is CASSRSQGAYEQFF. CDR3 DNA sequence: TGTGCCAGCAGCCGCTCACAGGGGGCCTATGAGCAGTTCTTC.